This T cell receptor (beta chain) was sequenced for a study of regulatory T cells in long-lasting Graves disease. General study findings and limits: Patients with persistent disease showed a bias toward TRBV28, TRBJ1-2 and TRBJ2-5. Persistent patients had a count of shared public clonotypes (approximately 2,700) that exceeded that of new patients (about 930). Persistent Graves' patients showed less TCR diversity than newly diagnosed ones.

Concerning this clonotype itself: The antigen is unknown.

The authors built TCR beta libraries using iRepertoire HTBI primers and Arm-PCR of CDR3 regions. Original handling: Across the samples, identification revealed 55 to 75 TRBV and more than 11 TRBJ segments. MiXCR, run by TCRdb on the multiplex PCR reads, gives a single entry per CDR3 protein. The V and J calls, along with clone size, are taken from TCRdb and not from the paper's own processing. Of nearly 350,000 distinct CDR3 sequences listed, roughly 21% are singletons. Trimming took 6 bases from V and 2 from J, leaving 7 bases between them. Germline CDR1 and CDR2: DFQATT and SNEGSKA (reference sequence). The CDR3 has 11 amino acids. Time point noted: persistent/refractory GD, antithyroid drugs over 5 years with positive TRAb. Isolated PBMC RNA provided the starting material for the TCR library.

The chain links TRBV20-1 to TRBJ2-5; D unresolved. Sequencing was performed on peripheral blood mononuclear cells (PBMCs), taken when the disease was refractory, from a patient treated with antithyroid drugs. The sequence was collected from a female donor with Graves disease. The CDR3 nucleotides read TGCAGTGCCACCCTACAAGAGACCCAGTACTTC. Protein product: CSATLQETQYF.